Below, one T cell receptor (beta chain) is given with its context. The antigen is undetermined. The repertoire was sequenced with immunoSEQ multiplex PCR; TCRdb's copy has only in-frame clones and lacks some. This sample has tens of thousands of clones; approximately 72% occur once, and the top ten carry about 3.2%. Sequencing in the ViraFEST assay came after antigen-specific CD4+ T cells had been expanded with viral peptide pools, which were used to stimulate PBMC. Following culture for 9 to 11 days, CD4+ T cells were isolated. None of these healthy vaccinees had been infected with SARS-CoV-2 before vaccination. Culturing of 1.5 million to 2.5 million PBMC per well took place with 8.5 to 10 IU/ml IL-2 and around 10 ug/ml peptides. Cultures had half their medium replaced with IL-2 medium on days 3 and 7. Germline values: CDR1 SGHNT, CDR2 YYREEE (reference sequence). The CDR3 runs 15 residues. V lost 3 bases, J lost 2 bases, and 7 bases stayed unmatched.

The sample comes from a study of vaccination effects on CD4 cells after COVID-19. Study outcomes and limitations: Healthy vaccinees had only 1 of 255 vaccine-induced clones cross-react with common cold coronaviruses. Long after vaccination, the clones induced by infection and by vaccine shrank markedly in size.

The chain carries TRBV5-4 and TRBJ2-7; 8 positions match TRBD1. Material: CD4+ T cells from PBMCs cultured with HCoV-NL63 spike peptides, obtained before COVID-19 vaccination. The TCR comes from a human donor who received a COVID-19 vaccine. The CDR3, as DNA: TGTGCCAGCAGCTCCCGGACAGGGTCGACCTACGAGCAGTACGTC. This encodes CASSSRTGSTYEQYV.